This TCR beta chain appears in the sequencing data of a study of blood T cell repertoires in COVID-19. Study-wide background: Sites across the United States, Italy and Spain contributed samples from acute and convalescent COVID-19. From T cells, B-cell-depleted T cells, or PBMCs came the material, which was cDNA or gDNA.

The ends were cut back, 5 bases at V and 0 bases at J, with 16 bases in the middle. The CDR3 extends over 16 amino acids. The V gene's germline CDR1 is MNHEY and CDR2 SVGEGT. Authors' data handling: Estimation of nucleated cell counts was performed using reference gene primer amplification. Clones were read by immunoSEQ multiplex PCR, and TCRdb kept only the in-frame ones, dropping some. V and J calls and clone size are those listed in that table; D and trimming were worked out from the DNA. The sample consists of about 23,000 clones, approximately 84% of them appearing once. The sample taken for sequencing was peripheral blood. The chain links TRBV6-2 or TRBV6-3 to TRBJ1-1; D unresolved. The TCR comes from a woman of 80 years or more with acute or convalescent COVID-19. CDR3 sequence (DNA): TGTGCCAGCAGTCCGACGGACTCCCACATGAACACTGAAGCTTTCTTT. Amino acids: CASSPTDSHMNTEAFF.